This paragraph covers one TCR beta chain sequence. These data are taken from a study of blood T cell repertoires in COVID-19. In the authors' workflow: Amplification of reference gene primers provided the estimated nucleated cell counts. Profiling relied on immunoSEQ multiplex PCR, and the TCRdb table lists in-frame clones only, not all of them. The V and J calls and clone size are taken from that table; D and trimming were inferred from the DNA. Among over 200,000 clones listed, over 75% were seen once. Germline V CDR1 and CDR2: SGHVS, FNYEAQ. V gave up 7 bases and J gave up 4 bases; unmatched junction bases: 6. The CDR3 runs to 15 residues.

Source material: peripheral blood. V and J are TRBV7-6 and TRBJ2-1; 11 bases line up with TRBD1. The sequence derives from a man aged 40-50 years with active or convalescent COVID-19. CDR3: CASTVDRGLYNEQFF. CDR3 DNA: TGTGCCAGCACCGTGGACAGGGGGCTTTACAATGAGCAGTTCTTC.